Each of the 29 T cell receptor beta chains below was sequenced from the same sample in a study of CXCR3-negative and CXCR3-positive naive CD8 T cells (dated by TCRdb to 2018 to 2020). The sequencer was a NextSeq 550. The Human TCR Profiling Kit (MiLaboratory) was used to prepare UMI-labeled 5' RACE TRB cDNA libraries. Once TCRdb had reprocessed the reads, it stored one entry per CDR3 protein sequence and supplied no DNA. The table held for this sample gives over 20,000 distinct CDR3 sequences. Clones ranked in the top ten supply 4% of the sample. The sequencing sample was made of naive CXCR3- CD8+ T cells from blood. The sample's cell subset or site, from its label and the paper: CD45RO-CCR7+CD27+CD95- naive CD8+ T cells lacking CXCR3 (TNR3-). These receptors came from a human donor in good health. Some clones in this sample may be carry-over from other donors' samples.

V is TRBV7-9 and J is TRBJ2-1; TCRdb gives TRBD1 as the D gene, but with no DNA this cannot be confirmed. The V gene's germline CDR1 is SEHNR and CDR2 FQNEAQ (reference sequence). The CDR3 is made up of 18 amino acids. CDR3 residues: CASSSNPGQGIPYNEQFF.

This chain links TRBV7-2 with TRBJ2-7; TCRdb outputs TRBD2, but without DNA this stays unchecked. Germline CDR1 SGHTA, CDR2 FQGNSA. The CDR3 is made up of 15 amino acids. The CDR3 loop is CASSLAGLPSYEQYF.

V is TRBV23-1 and J is TRBJ2-4; TCRdb selects TRBD1, and the lack of DNA leaves this call unchecked. TRBV23-1 is classed as an ORF, of uncertain function. The CDR3 covers 21 residues. CDR3 in amino acids: CASSPACRDKDRGLAKNIQYF.

V is TRBV4-3 and J is TRBJ2-1; absent DNA, TCRdb's TRBD2 call cannot be checked. The CDR3 has 14 amino acids. Germline CDR1 LGHNA, CDR2 YSLEER. The CDR3 loop reads CASSQSWRVNEQFF.

The J gene is TRBJ1-4, the V gene TRBV12-3 or TRBV12-4. The CDR3 has 12 amino acids. The CDR3 reads CASRSNQEKLFF.

This chain uses TRBV7-2 with TRBJ2-3; the D call of TRBD1 rests on TCRdb alone, since no DNA is present to check it. There are 16 residues in the CDR3. Germline values: CDR1 SGHTA, CDR2 FQGNSA. The CDR3: CASSSYAGAVSDTQYF.

The chain couples TRBV10-3 to TRBJ2-1; the TCRdb D gene call, TRBD2, has no DNA to confirm it. This CDR3 is 16 amino acids long. CDR1 ENHRY and CDR2 SYGVKD come from the germline V gene. CDR3 loop: CAISGTSGRSYNEQFF.

The rearrangement uses TRBV12-3 or TRBV12-4 and TRBJ2-2; TCRdb reports TRBD1, a call that lacks DNA to check it against. There are 14 residues in the CDR3. CDR3 region: CASSSQGDTGELFF.

Here the CDR3 reads CASSLAYRADTQYF. The V gene is TRBV7-6, the J gene TRBJ2-3; absent DNA, TCRdb's TRBD1 call cannot be checked. Germline V gives CDR1 SGHVS, CDR2 FNYEAQ. The CDR3 extends over 14 amino acids.

This chain links TRBV9 with TRBJ1-2; the D call of TRBD1 rests on TCRdb alone, since no DNA is present to check it. This CDR3 spans 11 amino acids. CDR1 and CDR2 from the germline V gene are SGDLS and YYNGEE. The CDR3 spells CASREGFGYTF.

V and J are TRBV29-1 and TRBJ2-4; TCRdb proposes TRBD1, but this gene call is untestable without DNA. The length of the CDR3 is 15 residues. Germline assignment: CDR1 SQVTM and CDR2 ANQGSEA. CDR3 region: CSRRYSEQAKNIQYF. Together with reference TRBV29-1 and TRBJ2-4, the CDR3 gives the full variable domain: SAVISQKPSRDICQRGTSLTIQCQVDSQVTMMFWYRQQPGQSLTLIATANQGSEATYESGFVIDKFPISRPNLTFSTLTVSNMSPEDSSIYLCSRRYSEQAKNIQYFGAGTRLSVL.

This chain uses TRBV9 with TRBJ2-2; TCRdb indicates TRBD1, and absent DNA this call remains unverified. Looked up from germline, CDR1 is SGDLS and CDR2 is YYNGEE. The CDR3 runs to 14 residues. CDR3: CASKGERNTGELFF.

The gene calls are TRBV12-3 or TRBV12-4 and TRBJ2-3. The CDR3 contains 14 residues. The CDR3 is CASRKRRVEDTQYF.

The V and J genes are TRBV29-1 and TRBJ2-7; the D call from TCRdb, TRBD1, cannot be confirmed without DNA. The germline CDR1 and CDR2 sequences are SQVTM and ANQGSEA. This CDR3 comprises 14 residues. CDR3: CSVVGQGSSYEQYF.

This chain uses TRBV7-2 with TRBJ1-5; TCRdb's assignment of TRBD1 cannot be checked, as there is no DNA. The CDR3 extends over 16 amino acids. The V gene's germline CDR1 is SGHTA and CDR2 FQGNSA. The CDR3 sequence: CASSPTPGELNQPQHF.

This chain connects TRBV4-3 to TRBJ1-4. Germline V gene data show CDR1 as LGHNA and CDR2 as YSLEER. The CDR3 covers 15 residues. CDR3 protein: CASSQGRGEGEKLFF.

The chain is built from TRBV6-6 and TRBJ2-4; TCRdb selects TRBD2, and the lack of DNA leaves this call unchecked. Looked up from germline, CDR1 is MNHNY and CDR2 is SVGAGI (reference sequence). The CDR3 length is 15 residues. The CDR3 here is CAISPGGALLNIQYF.

V usage is TRBV7-9 and J usage is TRBJ1-2; there is no DNA to check the TCRdb D call of TRBD1. This CDR3 comprises 13 residues. Per germline, CDR1 SEHNR and CDR2 FQNEAQ (reference sequence). CDR3 protein: CASSFRGRDGYTF.

The chain carries TRBV6-2 or TRBV6-3 and TRBJ2-7; TCRdb lists TRBD1, though no DNA is available to test this call. Germline V gives CDR1 MNHEY, CDR2 SVGEGT. CDR3 length: 13 amino acids. The CDR3 loop reads CASSYPPGLEQYF.

The gene calls are TRBV20-1 and TRBJ2-5; the TRBD1 assignment by TCRdb is unverifiable without DNA. CDR1 is DFQATT, CDR2 SNEGSKA, per germline (reference sequence). The length of the CDR3 is 14 residues. The CDR3 loop reads CSARDFYRGETQYF.

The V and J genes are TRBV28 and TRBJ2-1; no DNA is available, so the TRBD1 call from TCRdb remains unchecked. CDR3 length: 15 amino acids. CDR1 is MDHEN and CDR2 is SYDVKM in the germline V gene. The CDR3 loop is CASSYRPTIYNEQFF.

This chain joins TRBV5-1 and TRBJ2-1; no DNA is available, so the TRBD1 call from TCRdb remains unchecked. CDR1 is SGHRS and CDR2 is YFSETQ in the germline V gene. The CDR3 extends over 16 amino acids. The CDR3 protein is CASSLEDTSSYNEQFF.

The genes are TRBV28 and TRBJ2-7; TCRdb proposes TRBD1, but this gene call is untestable without DNA. Germline V lookup: CDR1 MDHEN, CDR2 SYDVKM. The CDR3 has 16 amino acids. The chain's CDR3 is CASSSVQTGGGYEQYF.

The V gene is TRBV28, the J gene TRBJ1-1. The CDR3 is 13 amino acids. Germline CDR1 reads MDHEN; CDR2 reads SYDVKM. This CDR3 reads CASSFLKNTEAFF.

V is TRBV11-3 and J is TRBJ2-3; TCRdb designates TRBD1, a call that cannot be tested without DNA. Per germline, CDR1 SGHNT and CDR2 YENEEA. The CDR3 spans 18 residues. The CDR3 sequence is CASSLEPLRGGYTDTQYF.

V usage is TRBV29-1 and J usage is TRBJ2-3; TCRdb's D call of TRBD1 is untestable without DNA. The CDR3 runs to 15 residues. Germline V gene data show CDR1 as SQVTM and CDR2 as ANQGSEA. The CDR3 loop reads CSVEGVRLRTDTQYF.

The chain carries TRBV4-2 and TRBJ2-7; absent DNA, TCRdb's TRBD2 call cannot be checked. This CDR3 has 16 residues. CDR1 is LGHNA, CDR2 YNFKEQ, per germline. The chain's CDR3 is CASSQPFSRGGNEQYF.

J is TRBJ2-5 and V is TRBV12-3 or TRBV12-4; TCRdb designates TRBD1, a call that cannot be tested without DNA. CDR3 size: 12 residues. The CDR3 is CASSLQGETQYF.

V and J are TRBV29-1 and TRBJ2-7; as DNA is missing, the TRBD1 call by TCRdb cannot be tested. Germline CDR1 is SQVTM and CDR2 is ANQGSEA. CDR3 length equals 15 residues. The CDR3 is CSVEDPGTGGYEQYF.